This TCR beta chain originates from a study of OX40 agonist ivuxolimab in advanced cancers. Study-wide context: Three patients, one with hepatocellular carcinoma and two with cutaneous melanoma, responded partially.

Whole-study results and caveats: Fewer expanded clones were found on average in CD4+ than in CD8+ T cells. At 0.1 to 3.0 mg/kg, CD4+ and CD8+ blood T cells expanded clonally by week 6.

Details on this clone: Its antigen is still unknown.

The protocol was immunoSEQ multiplex PCR, while the TCRdb copy is restricted to in-frame clones and leaves out a portion. The sample has around 53,000 clones; around 84% are singletons. This CDR3 is 12 amino acids long. CDR1 and CDR2 from the germline V gene are PRHDT and FYEKMQ (reference sequence). The germline V and J ends were trimmed by 0 bases and 6 bases, with 6 bases remaining between them. Autoimmune disease history or systemic immunosuppression excluded patients. Sequenced material: CD4+ or CD8+ T cells sorted from blood, taken in a trial of the OX40 agonist ivuxolimab. The sequence came from an adult with an advanced solid tumor such as melanoma, head and neck, liver or kidney cancer. The gene calls are TRBV13 and TRBJ2-7, with D perhaps TRBD1 (5 bases). CDR3: CASSLGGAEQYF. CDR3 coding DNA: TGTGCCAGCAGCTTAGGTGGGGCCGAGCAGTACTTC.